Included here is one T cell receptor beta chain sequence, with context. This clone's antigen is unknown. No base quality information exists; no much larger clone differs at one position. Without any cell sorting, total RNA and DNA were extracted together from around 20-30 mg of bulk tissue using the AllPrep DNA/RNA mini kit. Roughly five patients with histopathologically diagnosed primary liver carcinoma underwent surgical resection in China between November 2015 and 2016. Chronic HBV infection was present in the patients, and the patients were treatment-naive at sampling. Each tumor was sampled at five spatially separated regions: the tumor centre plus the superior, inferior, left-lateral and right-lateral poles. Histological examination found more than 80% viable tumor cells in every tumor sample. Fresh tumor and adjacent tissue pieces were bisected, with one half stored in RNAlater at -80 degrees C and the other half sent for histology.

The CDR3 covers 16 residues, taking in both the cysteine and the phenylalanine. The DNA shown is the 48-base CDR3, in frame from base 1. In the germline V gene (reference sequence), CDR1 corresponds to MNHNY and CDR2 to SVGAGI. From V the trimming removes 5 bases and from J it removes 7 bases, while the gene matches leave 14 bases of the junction unaccounted for. A constant-region primer and ProtoScript II reverse transcriptase were used to reverse-transcribe TCRbeta-specific cDNA from roughly 500 ng total RNA. Three nested multiplex PCR rounds, following a slightly modified ARM-PCR procedure, were used to build the TCRbeta libraries. The first two PCR rounds used multiplex TRBV1-TRBV30 forward primers with a Cbeta reverse primer, each for around 10 cycles. Sample barcodes and Illumina adapters were added in a final 25-cycle PCR using Deep VentR polymerase. Before sequencing, amplicons between 200 and 500 bp were purified from gel using a QIAquick gel extraction kit. TCRbeta amplicons were sequenced on an Illumina HiSeq 2500 with 250-bp paired-end reads. Concerning the study's data processing: Quality trimming of reads was performed with Trimmomatic v0.33, and paired reads were merged with FLASH v1.2.11 so that full CDR3 sequences could be recovered. V, D and J germline segments were assigned to the rearranged TCRbeta sequences using MiGEC v1.2.1b. Clonotype statistics and Shannon-Wiener diversity indices were calculated with VDJtools v1.0.0. Except for diversity analysis, only the 250 most abundant clonotypes of each sample were used in subsequent analyses to reduce sampling bias. TCRdb cleaned the public reads at Q25 with fastp, built clones with MiXCR and kept in-frame beta chains. For every CDR3 protein sequence, its rows merge into one entry that carries the most common genes and DNA. The authors' filters were not applied to this entry. This sample comprises more than 95,000 distinct CDR3 sequences, roughly 80% of them detected only once. The top ten clones comprise approximately 20% of the sample.

These data originate in a study of tumor-infiltrating lymphocytes in primary liver carcinoma (dated by TCRdb to 2016 to 2017). Looking at the study overall: Of the five patients (three men and two women, aged 30 to 69 years), four had hepatocellular carcinoma and one had combined HCC and intrahepatic cholangiocarcinoma. The five patients had tumors staged T1-T3 N0M0, with maximum diameters ranging from about 4.2 to 10 cm. Samples yielded roughly 3.65 to 7.5 million productive TCRbeta reads; read depth did not differ significantly between tissue types. For each liver tumor, the study sampled five regions along with adjacent normal tissue and blood, and applied TCRbeta repertoire sequencing, expression microarrays and whole-exome sequencing. A total of 35 or so specimens from 5 patients went through TCRbeta repertoire sequencing, namely 25 tumor regions, 5 adjacent noncancerous liver tissues and 5 peripheral blood samples. To link TCRbeta repertoire diversity to the local molecular phenotype, the roughly 23 tumor region samples were profiled with Agilent mRNA microarrays. Repertoires from technical replicates were highly reproducible, with mean shared-clone rates about 0.91 and correlation coefficients above 0.95. Overall study results and their limits: Repertoire overlap was higher between tumor regions (mean about 35%) than tumor-adjacent (around 17%) or tumor-blood (14%) pairs, consistent with antigen-driven expansion. Because the samples were bulk and unsorted, CD4+ and CD8+ T cell repertoires could not be compared. Just about 8-24% of top clones turned up in all five regions of a tumor, which suggests spatial heterogeneity among tumor-infiltrating T cells. Because sequencing covered only the TCR beta chain and unpaired alpha chains were not captured, true repertoire diversity is likely underestimated. The top 250 clones accounted for a significantly greater share of the repertoire in tumors than in blood (p = 0.039). Only four or five patients were included in the study, and the authors note that the findings should be validated in a larger study.

Sequencing input: liver tumor tissue from sampling region 3. The meaning of the sample's cell subset or site label: tumor region T3, left-lateral pole. The source of this sequence is a man aged 35-49 years with primary liver carcinoma and hepatitis B virus infection. The receptor chain draws on TRBV6-6 and TRBJ2-7; 10 bases in the middle match TRBD1. The CDR3 region has the sequence CASSATPGQGTREQYF. The DNA sequence is as follows: TGTGCCAGCAGTGCTACCCCGGGACAGGGGACGCGTGAGCAGTACTTC.